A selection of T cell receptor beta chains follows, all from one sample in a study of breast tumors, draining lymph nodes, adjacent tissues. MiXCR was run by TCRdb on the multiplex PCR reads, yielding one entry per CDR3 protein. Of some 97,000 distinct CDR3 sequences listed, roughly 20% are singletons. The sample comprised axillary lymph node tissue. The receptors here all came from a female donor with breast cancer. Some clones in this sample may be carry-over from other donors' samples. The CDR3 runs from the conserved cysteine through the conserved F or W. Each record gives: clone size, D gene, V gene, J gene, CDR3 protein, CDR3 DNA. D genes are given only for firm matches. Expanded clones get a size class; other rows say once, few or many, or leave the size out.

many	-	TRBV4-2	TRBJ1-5	CASSQDTAPSDNQPQHF	TGTGCCAGCAGCCAAGATACGGCCCCCTCGGACAATCAGCCCCAGCATTTT
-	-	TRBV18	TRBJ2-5	CASPQRGTQYYQETQYF	TGTGCCAGCCCACAGAGGGGTACCCAGTATTACCAAGAGACCCAGTACTTC
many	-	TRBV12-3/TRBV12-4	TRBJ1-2	CASIQDLYGYTF	TGTGCCAGCATCCAGGACTTATATGGCTACACCTTC
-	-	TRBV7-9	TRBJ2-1	CASSPRHEGHPLFYNEQFF	TGTGCCAGCAGCCCACGTCACGAGGGCCACCCCCTCTTTTACAATGAGCAGTTCTTC
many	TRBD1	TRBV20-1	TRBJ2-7	CSAWQGAGEQYF	TGCAGTGCTTGGCAGGGGGCGGGGGAGCAGTACTTC
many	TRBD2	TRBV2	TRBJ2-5	CASSEGSGRPETQYF	TGTGCCAGCAGTGAGGGCAGCGGGAGGCCAGAGACCCAGTACTTC
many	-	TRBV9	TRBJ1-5	CASSPGTGSNQPQHF	TGTGCCAGCAGCCCCGGGACGGGAAGCAATCAGCCCCAGCATTTT
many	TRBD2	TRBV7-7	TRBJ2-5	CASSPSGVQETQYF	TGTGCCAGCAGCCCTAGCGGGGTCCAAGAGACCCAGTACTTC
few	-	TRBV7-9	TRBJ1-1	CASSPPGPGKAFF	TGTGCCAGCAGCCCCCCGGGGCCGGGGAAAGCTTTCTTT
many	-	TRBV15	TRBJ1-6	CATSITGAHSPLHF	TGTGCCACCAGCATTACCGGGGCCCATTCACCCCTCCACTTT
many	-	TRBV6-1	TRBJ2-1	CASSELRSRDEQFF	TGTGCCAGCAGTGAATTGAGGAGTCGGGATGAGCAGTTCTTC
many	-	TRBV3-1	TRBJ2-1	CASSQYNNEQFF	TGTGCCAGCAGCCAATATAACAATGAGCAGTTCTTC
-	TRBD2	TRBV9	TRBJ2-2	CASSVTTGGGLANTGELVF	TGTGCCAGCAGCGTAACGACGGGAGGGGGTCTCGCGAACACCGGGGAGCTGGTTTTT
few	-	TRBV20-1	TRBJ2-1	CSARDWVSNEQFF	TGCAGTGCTAGAGACTGGGTTTCAAATGAGCAGTTCTTC
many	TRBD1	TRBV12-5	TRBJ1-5	CASGLAGGPQHF	TGTGCTAGTGGTTTGGCAGGGGGGCCCCAGCATTTT
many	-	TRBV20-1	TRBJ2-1	CSARVDFSEQFF	TGCAGTGCTAGGGTGGACTTTTCCGAGCAGTTCTTC
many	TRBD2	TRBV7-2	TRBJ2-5	CASSLASGGAQETQYF	TGTGCCAGCAGCTTAGCGTCGGGGGGGGCCCAAGAGACCCAGTACTTC
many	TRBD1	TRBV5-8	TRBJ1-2	CASTLQGAEGYTF	TGTGCCAGCACCCTACAGGGGGCGGAGGGCTACACCTTC